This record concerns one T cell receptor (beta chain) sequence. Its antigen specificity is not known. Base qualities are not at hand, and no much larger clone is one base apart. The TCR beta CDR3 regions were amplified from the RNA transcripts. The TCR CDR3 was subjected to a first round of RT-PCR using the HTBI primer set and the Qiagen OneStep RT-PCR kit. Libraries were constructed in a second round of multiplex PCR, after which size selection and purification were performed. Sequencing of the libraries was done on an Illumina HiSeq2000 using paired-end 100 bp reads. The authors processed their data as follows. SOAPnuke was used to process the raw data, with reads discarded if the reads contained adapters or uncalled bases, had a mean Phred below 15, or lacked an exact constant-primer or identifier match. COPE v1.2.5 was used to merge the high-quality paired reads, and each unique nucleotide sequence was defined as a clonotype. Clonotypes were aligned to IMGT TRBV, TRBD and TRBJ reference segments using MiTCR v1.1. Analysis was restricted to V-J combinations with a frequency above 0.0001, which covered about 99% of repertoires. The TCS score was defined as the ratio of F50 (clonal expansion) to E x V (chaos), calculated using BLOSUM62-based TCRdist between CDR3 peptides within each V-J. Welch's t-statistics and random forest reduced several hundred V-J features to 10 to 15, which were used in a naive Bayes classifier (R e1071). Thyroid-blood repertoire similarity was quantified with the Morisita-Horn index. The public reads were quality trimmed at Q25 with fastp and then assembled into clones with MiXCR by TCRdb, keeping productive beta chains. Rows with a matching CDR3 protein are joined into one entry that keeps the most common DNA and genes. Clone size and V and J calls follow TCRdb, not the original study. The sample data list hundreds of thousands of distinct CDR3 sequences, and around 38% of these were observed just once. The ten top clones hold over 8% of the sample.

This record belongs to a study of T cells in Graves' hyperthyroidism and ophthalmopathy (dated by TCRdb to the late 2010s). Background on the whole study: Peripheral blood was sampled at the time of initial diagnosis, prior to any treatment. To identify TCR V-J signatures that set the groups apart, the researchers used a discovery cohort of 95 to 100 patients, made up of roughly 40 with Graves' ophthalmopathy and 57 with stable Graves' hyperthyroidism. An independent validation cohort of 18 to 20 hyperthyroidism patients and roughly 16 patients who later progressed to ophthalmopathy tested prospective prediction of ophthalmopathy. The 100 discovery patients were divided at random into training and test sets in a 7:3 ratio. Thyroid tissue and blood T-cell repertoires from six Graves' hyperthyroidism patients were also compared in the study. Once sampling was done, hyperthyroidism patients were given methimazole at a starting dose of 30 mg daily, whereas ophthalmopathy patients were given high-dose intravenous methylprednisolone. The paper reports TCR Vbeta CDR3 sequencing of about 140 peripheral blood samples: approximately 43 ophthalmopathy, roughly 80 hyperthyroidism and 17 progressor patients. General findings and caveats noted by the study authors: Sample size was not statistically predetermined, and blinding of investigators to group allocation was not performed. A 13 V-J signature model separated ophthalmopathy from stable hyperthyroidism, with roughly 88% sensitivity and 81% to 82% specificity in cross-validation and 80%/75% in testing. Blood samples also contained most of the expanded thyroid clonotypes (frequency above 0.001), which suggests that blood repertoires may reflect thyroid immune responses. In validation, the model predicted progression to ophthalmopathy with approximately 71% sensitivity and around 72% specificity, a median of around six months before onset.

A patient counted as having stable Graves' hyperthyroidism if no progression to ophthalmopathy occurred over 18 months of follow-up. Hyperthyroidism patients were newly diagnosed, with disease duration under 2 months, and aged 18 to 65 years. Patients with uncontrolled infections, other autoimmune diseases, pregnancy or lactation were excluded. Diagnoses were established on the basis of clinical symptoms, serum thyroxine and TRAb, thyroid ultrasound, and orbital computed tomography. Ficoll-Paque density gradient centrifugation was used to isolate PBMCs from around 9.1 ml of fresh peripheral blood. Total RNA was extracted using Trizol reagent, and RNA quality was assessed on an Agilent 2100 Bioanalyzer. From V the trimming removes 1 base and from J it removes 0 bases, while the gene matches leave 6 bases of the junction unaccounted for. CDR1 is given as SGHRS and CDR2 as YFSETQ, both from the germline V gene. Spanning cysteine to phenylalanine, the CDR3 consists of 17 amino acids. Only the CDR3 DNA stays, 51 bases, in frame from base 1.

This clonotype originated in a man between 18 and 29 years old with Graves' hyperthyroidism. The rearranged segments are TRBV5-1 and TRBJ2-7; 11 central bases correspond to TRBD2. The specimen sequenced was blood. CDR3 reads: CASSLWASGGYSYEQYF. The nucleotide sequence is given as TGCGCCAGCAGCTTGTGGGCTAGCGGGGGGTACTCCTACGAGCAGTACTTC.